A selection of T cell receptor beta chains follows, all from one sample in a study of cytotoxic CD8 clonotypes in ibrutinib-treated CLL. Repertoires were generated with immunoSEQ multiplex PCR, while TCRdb's copy carries only in-frame clones and drops some. The table shows roughly 150,000 clones, with about 80% occurring only once. The material sequenced was PBMCs, taken after 24 months of ibrutinib treatment. The receptors shown here come from a human donor with chronic lymphocytic leukemia. The CDR3 runs from the conserved cysteine through the conserved F or W. Fields, in order: CDR3 protein, CDR3 DNA, V gene, D gene, J gene, clone size. A D gene is named only where the DNA matches it firmly. Rows give clone size only sometimes, using once, few, many, or a class for an expanded clone.

CDR3 protein: CASSLETNQETQYF; CDR3 DNA: TGCGCCAGCAGCTTGGAGACCAACCAAGAGACCCAGTACTTC; V gene: TRBV5-1; D gene: NA; J gene: TRBJ2-5; clone size: NA
CDR3 protein: CSVGSGYEQYF; CDR3 DNA: TGCAGCGTAGGGTCTGGCTACGAGCAGTACTTC; V gene: TRBV29-1; D gene: NA; J gene: TRBJ2-7; clone size: NA
CDR3 protein: CASSPLGQGAGGTEAFF; CDR3 DNA: TGTGCCAGCAGTCCCCTCGGACAGGGGGCGGGAGGCACTGAAGCTTTCTTT; V gene: TRBV28; D gene: TRBD1; J gene: TRBJ1-1; clone size: NA
CDR3 protein: CASSVYNEQFF; CDR3 DNA: TGTGCCAGCAGTGTCTACAATGAGCAGTTCTTC; V gene: TRBV2; D gene: NA; J gene: TRBJ2-1; clone size: NA
CDR3 protein: CASSPDGGGAGTQYF; CDR3 DNA: TGTGCCAGCTCACCAGATGGCGGGGGGGCCGGTACGCAGTATTTT; V gene: TRBV18; D gene: TRBD2; J gene: TRBJ2-3; clone size: NA
CDR3 protein: CASSLVPGANYGYTF; CDR3 DNA: TGCGCCAGCAGCTTGGTCCCAGGGGCCAACTATGGCTACACCTTC; V gene: TRBV5-1; D gene: NA; J gene: TRBJ1-2; clone size: NA
CDR3 protein: CATTSGGHGYTF; CDR3 DNA: TGTGCCACTACGTCGGGAGGGCATGGCTACACCTTC; V gene: TRBV2; D gene: NA; J gene: TRBJ1-2; clone size: NA
CDR3 protein: CASSFYSSTDTQYF; CDR3 DNA: TGCGCCAGCAGCTTCTATTCTAGCACAGATACGCAGTATTTT; V gene: TRBV5-1; D gene: NA; J gene: TRBJ2-3; clone size: NA
CDR3 protein: CASSDGLAGVGEQYF; CDR3 DNA: TGTGCCAGCAGCGACGGACTAGCGGGAGTGGGAGAGCAGTACTTC; V gene: TRBV9; D gene: TRBD2; J gene: TRBJ2-7; clone size: once
CDR3 protein: CASSLTEAFF; CDR3 DNA: TGTGCCAGCAGCTTAACTGAAGCTTTCTTT; V gene: TRBV7-9; D gene: NA; J gene: TRBJ1-1; clone size: once
CDR3 protein: CASSQRTGTYGYTF; CDR3 DNA: TGCGCCAGCAGCCAGAGGACAGGGACCTATGGCTACACCTTC; V gene: TRBV5-1; D gene: TRBD1; J gene: TRBJ1-2; clone size: few
CDR3 protein: CASRSPRGGLAGATGELFF; CDR3 DNA: TGTGCCAGCAGATCCCCTAGAGGGGGACTAGCGGGAGCCACCGGGGAGCTGTTTTTT; V gene: TRBV28; D gene: TRBD2; J gene: TRBJ2-2; clone size: NA
CDR3 protein: CASTDFSGANVLTF; CDR3 DNA: TGTGCCAGCACCGACTTTTCTGGGGCCAACGTCCTGACTTTC; V gene: TRBV2; D gene: NA; J gene: TRBJ2-6; clone size: NA
CDR3 protein: CASSNEGRGARGTQYF; CDR3 DNA: TGTGCCAGCAGCAATGAGGGGCGGGGGGCCCGAGGGACGCAGTATTTT; V gene: TRBV4-2; D gene: TRBD2; J gene: TRBJ2-3; clone size: NA
CDR3 protein: CASSIVAGGAEQYF; CDR3 DNA: TGTGCCAGTAGTATAGTAGCGGGAGGTGCCGAGCAGTACTTC; V gene: TRBV19; D gene: TRBD2; J gene: TRBJ2-7; clone size: NA
CDR3 protein: CASRPGRLSTDTQYF; CDR3 DNA: TGTGCCAGCAGGCCCGGCCGTCTCAGCACAGATACGCAGTATTTT; V gene: TRBV7-3; D gene: NA; J gene: TRBJ2-3; clone size: NA
CDR3 protein: CASSFESQPQHF; CDR3 DNA: TGTGCCAGCAGCTTCGAATCTCAGCCCCAGCATTTT; V gene: TRBV11-3; D gene: NA; J gene: TRBJ1-5; clone size: NA
CDR3 protein: CASRDSIIYNSGANVLTF; CDR3 DNA: TGCGCCAGCAGGGACAGCATAATATACAACTCTGGGGCCAACGTCCTGACTTTC; V gene: TRBV5-1; D gene: NA; J gene: TRBJ2-6; clone size: NA
CDR3 protein: CASSSGFGPGTDTQYF; CDR3 DNA: TGTGCCAGCAGCTCCGGTTTTGGCCCGGGCACAGATACGCAGTATTTT; V gene: TRBV7-3; D gene: NA; J gene: TRBJ2-3; clone size: NA
CDR3 protein: CASTSRIRSGEQYF; CDR3 DNA: TGTGCCAGCACCTCAAGAATACGAAGTGGAGAGCAGTACTTC; V gene: TRBV2; D gene: NA; J gene: TRBJ2-7; clone size: NA
CDR3 protein: CASSLGTGVSNQPQHF; CDR3 DNA: TGTGCCAGCAGTTTAGGGACAGGGGTCAGCAATCAGCCCCAGCATTTT; V gene: TRBV27; D gene: TRBD1; J gene: TRBJ1-5; clone size: NA
CDR3 protein: CASSRTGGQKAFF; CDR3 DNA: TGCGCCAGCAGCAGGACAGGGGGACAAAAAGCTTTCTTT; V gene: TRBV10-1; D gene: TRBD1; J gene: TRBJ1-1; clone size: NA
CDR3 protein: CASSFWGRGEAGELFF; CDR3 DNA: TGTGCCAGCAGCTTCTGGGGCAGGGGTGAGGCCGGGGAGCTGTTTTTT; V gene: TRBV7-2; D gene: NA; J gene: TRBJ2-2; clone size: NA
CDR3 protein: CASSPTAGGSNEQFF; CDR3 DNA: TGTGCCAGCAGCCCAACAGCGGGAGGCAGCAATGAGCAGTTCTTC; V gene: TRBV11-2; D gene: TRBD2; J gene: TRBJ2-1; clone size: NA
CDR3 protein: CASSLGGAVQPQHF; CDR3 DNA: TGTGCCAGCTCGCTCGGGGGGGCGGTTCAGCCCCAGCATTTT; V gene: TRBV18; D gene: NA; J gene: TRBJ1-5; clone size: NA
CDR3 protein: CASGTWNTGELFF; CDR3 DNA: TGTGCCAGCGGTACATGGAACACCGGGGAGCTGTTTTTT; V gene: TRBV6-1; D gene: NA; J gene: TRBJ2-2; clone size: once
CDR3 protein: CASSLGASGNQPQHF; CDR3 DNA: TGTGCCAGCAGCTTAGGAGCGTCGGGCAATCAGCCCCAGCATTTT; V gene: TRBV7-8; D gene: NA; J gene: TRBJ1-5; clone size: NA
CDR3 protein: CASQAKGARTEAFF; CDR3 DNA: TGTGCCAGCCAAGCAAAGGGGGCGCGGACTGAAGCTTTCTTT; V gene: TRBV21-1; D gene: NA; J gene: TRBJ1-1; clone size: NA
CDR3 protein: CASSQSSRTLPRNTEAFF; CDR3 DNA: TGCGCCAGCAGTCAATCGAGTCGGACATTGCCTAGGAACACTGAAGCTTTCTTT; V gene: TRBV23-1; D gene: NA; J gene: TRBJ1-1; clone size: few
CDR3 protein: CASTPAGNSGNTIYF; CDR3 DNA: TGTGCCAGCACCCCCGCCGGGAACTCTGGAAACACCATATATTTT; V gene: TRBV28; D gene: NA; J gene: TRBJ1-3; clone size: NA
CDR3 protein: CASSYSGPSYNSPLHF; CDR3 DNA: TGTGCCAGCAGTTACTCGGGTCCGTCCTATAATTCACCCCTCCACTTT; V gene: TRBV6-5; D gene: NA; J gene: TRBJ1-6; clone size: NA
CDR3 protein: CASSQGDSAGGPFDTQYF; CDR3 DNA: TGTGCCAGCAGCCAAGGCGATTCAGCGGGAGGCCCCTTCGATACGCAGTATTTT; V gene: TRBV4-2; D gene: TRBD2; J gene: TRBJ2-3; clone size: NA
CDR3 protein: CASSQKGLAGGWQETQYF; CDR3 DNA: TGTGCCAGCAGCCAAAAGGGACTAGCGGGAGGGTGGCAAGAGACCCAGTACTTC; V gene: TRBV5-4; D gene: TRBD2; J gene: TRBJ2-5; clone size: NA
CDR3 protein: CASSYSEQADTQYF; CDR3 DNA: TGTGCCAGCAGCTACTCAGAGCAAGCAGATACGCAGTATTTT; V gene: TRBV7-9; D gene: NA; J gene: TRBJ2-3; clone size: NA
CDR3 protein: CASSFFRQGLQPQHF; CDR3 DNA: TGTGCCAGCAGCTTTTTTAGGCAGGGGTTACAGCCCCAGCATTTT; V gene: TRBV7-3; D gene: NA; J gene: TRBJ1-5; clone size: NA
CDR3 protein: CASSSDGTTDTQYF; CDR3 DNA: TGTGCCAGCAGCTCTGACGGGACTACAGATACGCAGTATTTT; V gene: TRBV11-3; D gene: NA; J gene: TRBJ2-3; clone size: NA
CDR3 protein: CASSLTAGFEGYTF; CDR3 DNA: TGTGCCAGCAGCTTAACTGCGGGGTTTGAAGGCTACACCTTC; V gene: TRBV7-3; D gene: NA; J gene: TRBJ1-2; clone size: once
CDR3 protein: CASSQDPGQGQETQYF; CDR3 DNA: TGCGCCAGCAGCCAAGACCCGGGACAGGGGCAAGAGACCCAGTACTTC; V gene: TRBV4-1; D gene: TRBD1; J gene: TRBJ2-5; clone size: NA
CDR3 protein: CASSVGTGTGNTIYF; CDR3 DNA: TGTGCCAGCAGCGTAGGAACAGGGACTGGAAACACCATATATTTT; V gene: TRBV9; D gene: NA; J gene: TRBJ1-3; clone size: NA
CDR3 protein: CAWSGAGNSPLHF; CDR3 DNA: TGTGCCTGGAGTGGGGCTGGTAATTCACCCCTCCACTTT; V gene: TRBV30; D gene: NA; J gene: TRBJ1-6; clone size: NA
CDR3 protein: CASSLIGGRVSNTEAFF; CDR3 DNA: TGTGCCAGCAGCTTAATTGGGGGAAGGGTCTCGAACACTGAAGCTTTCTTT; V gene: TRBV7-3; D gene: NA; J gene: TRBJ1-1; clone size: NA